A single sample gave rise to the 23 T cell receptor beta chains below, sequenced in a study of CD8+ T cells in alopecia areata. RNA extraction was followed by reverse transcription into cDNA, which acted as the sequencing template. The repertoire was sequenced with immunoSEQ multiplex PCR; TCRdb's copy has only in-frame clones and lacks some. The profile shows 120,000 to 150,000 clones, around 50% of them singletons. Sequenced material: CD4+ T cells sorted from blood. The origin of the receptors is a human donor with alopecia areata.

This clone occurred a few times. The gene calls are TRBV27 and TRBJ2-3; no reliable D call. This CDR3 is built from 11 residues. CDR1 and CDR2 from the germline V gene are MNHEY and SMNVEV (reference sequence). Trimming stripped 6 bases from V and 6 bases from J, with 7 bases between. CDR3 protein: CASSREDTQYF. The CDR3 DNA follows: TGTGCCAGCAGCCGAGAGGATACGCAGTATTTT.

This clone was counted between two and nine times. This chain uses TRBV29-1 with TRBJ1-2; the D is unclear. Germline V lookup: CDR1 SQVTM, CDR2 ANQGSEA. The CDR3 has 14 residues. V gave up 4 bases and J gave up 0 bases, with 12 bases separating them. CDR3 bases: TGCAGCGTTGGGTCCTTAGGACCTAACTATGGCTACACCTTC. Amino acids: CSVGSLGPNYGYTF.

The chain has TRBV30 and TRBJ2-1; D might be TRBD2 (5 bases). From germline, CDR1 is GTSNPN and CDR2 SVGIG (reference sequence). Trimming shortened V by 2 bases and J by 11 bases, and 16 bases separated the two germline ends. The CDR3 is 13 residues long. The CDR3 DNA follows: TGTGCCTGGAGTCGCCGGCGGGTCTGGCAGCAGTTCTTC. This translates into CAWSRRRVWQQFF. The full variable domain, with the rest looked up from reference TRBV30 and TRBJ2-1, is SQTIHQWPATLVQPVGSPLSLECTVEGTSNPNLYWYRQAAGRGLQLLFYSVGIGQISSEVPQNLSASRPQDRQFILSSKKLLLSDSGFYLCAWSRRRVWQQFFGPGTRLTVL.

In regard to this clone: Different DNA sequences within this sample yield the same CDR3. The chain combines TRBV29-1 with TRBJ1-1; D is unresolved. Trimming left V 4 bases short and J 0 bases short, with 9 bases between. The CDR3 runs 13 residues. Germline CDR1 SQVTM, CDR2 ANQGSEA. The CDR3 loop is CSVGGRLNTEAFF. CDR3 DNA sequence: TGCAGCGTTGGAGGGAGGCTGAACACTGAAGCTTTCTTT.

This clone appeared a few times. This chain joins TRBV7-2 and TRBJ1-1; D is unresolved. Trimming took 0 bases from V and 8 from J, leaving 16 bases between them. Germline-derived CDR1 and CDR2 are SGHTA and FQGNSA. The CDR3 totals 15 residues. The CDR3 is CASSLAAAPSTEAFF. The CDR3 DNA is TGTGCCAGCAGCTTAGCGGCGGCACCCAGTACCGAAGCTTTCTTT.

The V call is TRBV5-1, the J call TRBJ1-5; D is uncertain. V was cut by 4 bases and J by 2 bases, with 7 bases left in between. Germline CDR1 and CDR2: SGHRS and YFSETQ. The CDR3 is 13 residues long. The CDR3 nucleotides are TGCGCCAGCAGCCCTATGGGCAATCAGCCCCAGCATTTT. Protein sequence: CASSPMGNQPQHF. Filled out from reference TRBV5-1 and TRBJ1-5, the complete variable domain reads KAGVTQTPRYLIKTRGQQVTLSCSPISGHRSVSWYQQTPGQGLQFLFEYFSETQRNKGNFPGRFSGRQFSNSRSEMNVSTLELGDSALYLCASSPMGNQPQHFGDGTRLSIL.

This clone occurred a few times. The genes are TRBV29-1 and TRBJ2-5, with D perhaps matching TRBD1 (5 bases). The CDR3 length is 14 residues. Germline values: CDR1 SQVTM, CDR2 ANQGSEA. Trimming took off 8 bases at V and 4 bases at J, with 20 bases between the two ends. The CDR3 sequence is CSIGFGAGRETQYF. DNA for the CDR3: TGCAGCATAGGCTTTGGGGCAGGGCGAGAGACCCAGTACTTC.

This clone was observed a few times. CDR3 loop: CAISTRQDYEQYF. The DNA for the CDR3 is TGTGCCATCAGTACCAGACAGGACTACGAGCAGTACTTC. This chain uses TRBV10-3 with TRBJ2-7; D is perhaps TRBD1 (6 bases). The ends were cut back, 5 bases at V and 3 bases at J, with 11 bases in the middle. This CDR3 has 13 residues. Germline V gives CDR1 ENHRY, CDR2 SYGVKD.

This clone was counted a few times. The V gene is TRBV7-3, the J gene TRBJ2-1; 10 nucleotides match TRBD2. J was trimmed by 4 bases and V by 5 bases; bases with no gene match: 8. The CDR3 runs to 16 residues. From germline, CDR1 is SGHTA and CDR2 FQGTGA. The CDR3 sequence: CASSPVGSGRYNEQFF. DNA of the CDR3: TGTGCCAGCAGCCCGGTCGGTAGCGGGAGGTACAATGAGCAGTTCTTC.

This clone was picked up a small number of times. The chain employs TRBV28 and TRBJ2-1; no firm D call. The V gene's germline CDR1 is MDHEN and CDR2 SYDVKM. The V and J ends lost 6 bases and 7 bases respectively, with 13 bases between them. The CDR3 contains 13 residues. For the CDR3, the DNA is TGTGCCAGCAGCCCCCCGGCCGGGAATGAGCAGTTCTTC. Translated: CASSPPAGNEQFF.

The CDR3 DNA reads TGTGCCAGCAGTATGAGGGGTGAGCAGTTCTTC. Protein sequence: CASSMRGEQFF. This chain links TRBV6-1 with TRBJ2-1, with D possibly called TRBD1 or TRBD2 (5 bases each). The V end was cut by 5 bases, the J end by 9 bases, with 8 bases between. Germline CDR1 reads MNHNS; CDR2 reads SASEGT. The CDR3 is made up of 11 amino acids.

The J gene is TRBJ2-7, the V gene TRBV29-1; D remains unclear. V was trimmed by 4 bases and J by 1 base, leaving 5 bases between them. Per the germline V gene, CDR1 is SQVTM and CDR2 is ANQGSEA. This CDR3 region has 11 residues. The CDR3 sequence: CSVGRSYEQYF. CDR3 sequence (DNA): TGCAGCGTTGGGCGGTCCTACGAGCAGTACTTC.

V gene TRBV14 combines with J gene TRBJ2-6; the match to TRBD2 covers 8 bases. In germline, CDR1 is SGHDN, CDR2 FVKESK. This CDR3 has 21 amino acids. With 0 bases clipped from V and 0 bases from J, the junction kept 13 bases outside the gene matches. CDR3 amino acids: CASSQDGTGRAGPSGANVLTF. The CDR3 DNA reads TGTGCCAGCAGCCAAGACGGGACCGGGAGGGCCGGTCCCTCTGGGGCCAACGTCCTGACTTTC.

The chain uses TRBV7-6 and TRBJ2-2; D is unresolved. V shed 2 bases and J shed 7 bases, with 14 bases lying between them. The CDR3 spans 15 residues. Germline V lookup: CDR1 SGHVS, CDR2 FNYEAQ. The CDR3 DNA reads TGTGCCAGCAGCTTACGAGGATCGTTTGGCGGGGAGCTGTTTTTT. Translating gives CASSLRGSFGGELFF. The entire variable domain, with the rest obtained from reference TRBV7-6 and TRBJ2-2, is as follows: GAGVSQSPRYKVTKRGQDVALRCDPISGHVSLYWYRQALGQGPEFLTYFNYEAQQDKSGLPNDRFSAERPEGSISTLTIQRTEQRDSAMYRCASSLRGSFGGELFFGEGSRLTVL.

The J gene is TRBJ2-7, the V gene TRBV7-2; possibly TRBD1 for D (6 bases). Germline CDR1 reads SGHTA; CDR2 reads FQGNSA. The germline V and J ends were trimmed by 5 bases and 4 bases, with 15 bases remaining between them. The CDR3 runs 14 residues. CDR3 nucleotide sequence: TGTGCCAGCAGCCATACAGGGCCCAGTTACGAGCAGTACTTC. Residues: CASSHTGPSYEQYF.

The chain carries TRBV15 and TRBJ2-3; tentatively, D is TRBD1 (6 bases). This CDR3 contains 16 residues. Germline V gives CDR1 LNHNV, CDR2 YYDKDF (reference sequence). Trimming removed 1 base from V and 2 bases from J, with 13 bases in between. The CDR3 nucleotides are TGTGCCACCAGCAGAGGTGGACAGATAGTCACAGATACGCAGTATTTT. This codes for CATSRGGQIVTDTQYF.

The chain uses TRBV9 and TRBJ2-6, with 8 bases aligning to TRBD1. Trimming took 1 base from V and 2 from J; bases not matched to a gene: 5. Germline loops: CDR1 SGDLS, CDR2 YYNGEE. This CDR3 has 17 residues. The CDR3 region has the DNA TGTGCCAGCAGCGTACGCCAGGACAGGGCTGGGGCCAACGTCCTGACTTTC. Its translation is CASSVRQDRAGANVLTF.

The gene calls are TRBV29-1 and TRBJ2-5; tentative D call: TRBD1 (5 bases). The last part of the DNA fits TRBJ2-7 better; the J call may be wrong. The germline V gene encodes CDR1 SQVTM and CDR2 ANQGSEA. The CDR3 contains 13 residues. This CDR3 is CSVEPPGYHEQYF. The DNA for the CDR3 is TGCAGCGTTGAACCCCCAGGGTACCACGAGCAGTACTTC.

The chain has TRBV30 and TRBJ2-2; tentatively, D is TRBD1 (6 bases). Trimming took off 4 bases at V and 2 bases at J, with 11 bases between the two ends. Per the germline V gene, CDR1 is GTSNPN and CDR2 is SVGIG (reference sequence). This CDR3 spans 14 amino acids. CDR3 in DNA: TGTGCCTGGAAGGGGACAACTAACACCGGGGAGCTGTTTTTT. It translates to CAWKGTTNTGELFF. Drawing the rest from reference TRBV30 and TRBJ2-2, the complete variable domain is SQTIHQWPATLVQPVGSPLSLECTVEGTSNPNLYWYRQAAGRGLQLLFYSVGIGQISSEVPQNLSASRPQDRQFILSSKKLLLSDSGFYLCAWKGTTNTGELFFGEGSRLTVL.

The CDR3 reads CASSETREQYF. CDR3 DNA: TGTGCCAGCAGTGAGACTCGTGAGCAGTACTTC. The rearrangement links TRBV2 to TRBJ2-7; no reliable D call. Trimming took 3 bases from V and 7 from J, leaving 7 bases between them. This CDR3 comprises 11 residues. Looked up from germline, CDR1 is SNHLY and CDR2 is FYNNEI.

The CDR3 region is CASSPLAGASYEQYF. The CDR3 DNA reads as TGTGCCAGCAGCCCCTTAGCGGGAGCGAGCTACGAGCAGTACTTC. This rearrangement joins TRBV7-3 to TRBJ2-7; TRBD2 agrees at 9 bases. The germline V gene encodes CDR1 SGHTA and CDR2 FQGTGA. The J segment lost 3 bases and the V segment lost 5 bases, leaving 8 bases of the junction unmatched. CDR3 length: 15 amino acids.

This sequence joins TRBV6-1 and TRBJ2-5, with a weak D call TRBD1 (6 bases). The CDR3 is 13 residues long. Trimming cost V 8 bases and J 0 bases, with 10 bases left between them. Germline V gene sequence: CDR1 MNHNS, CDR2 SASEGT. As DNA, the CDR3 is TGTGCCAGCCTCGGGGACAACCAAGAGACCCAGTACTTC. It is translated as CASLGDNQETQYF.

The chain links TRBV5-1 to TRBJ2-1; 10 nucleotides agree with TRBD2. The CDR3 covers 16 residues. V was clipped by 5 bases and J by 4 bases; unmatched bases: 9. Germline CDR1 and CDR2: SGHRS and YFSETQ. The CDR3 DNA reads as TGCGCCAGCAGTTTTGGTCTAGCGGGAGATTACAATGAGCAGTTCTTC. It is translated as CASSFGLAGDYNEQFF.